The clone carrying this T cell receptor beta chain was detected many times. The data belong to a study of human T cells and chemical hapten exposure. The time point: pre-sensitization, week 0. Regarding treatment: therapeutic diphenylcyclopropenone sensitization with weekly scalp DPC. TCRdb used MiXCR to reprocess the RACE reads, holding one entry per CDR3 protein. The table includes some 360,000 distinct CDR3 sequences, 4.5% to 5.5% detected once. This CDR3 contains 12 residues. V was shortened by 1 base and J by 5 bases, with 5 bases between the two germline ends. Germline V gene data show CDR1 as SGHRS and CDR2 as YFSETQ.

Sequencing was performed on whole blood, taken in connection with sensitization to the hapten diphenylcyclopropenone (DPC). The chain couples TRBV5-1 to TRBJ2-3; D remains unclear. This receptor was identified in a woman in her 50s with alopecia areata. Some clones in this sample may be carry-over from other donors' samples. The CDR3 DNA follows: TGCGCCAGCAGCTTGCTCCTAGATACGCAGTATTTT. Translation gives CASSLLLDTQYF.